This T cell receptor (beta chain) was sequenced during a study of blood T cell repertoires in COVID-19. Looking at the study overall: The cDNA or gDNA used as material had been derived from T cells, B-cell-depleted T cells, or PBMCs.

The CDR3 spans 16 residues. V lost 6 bases and J lost 4; bases outside the gene matches: 12. CDR1 is MDHEN and CDR2 is SYDVKM in the germline V gene. Only in-frame clones appear in the TCRdb table, and some are missing; sequencing was by immunoSEQ multiplex PCR. The table has more than 200,000 clones, 65% to 90% seen once. The gene calls are TRBV28 and TRBJ1-5; 7 positions match TRBD1. Sequencing was carried out using peripheral blood. The clonotype was recovered from a woman in her thirties or forties who had recovered from COVID-19. CDR3 sequence: CASRLLRDSRNQPQHF. In DNA form, the CDR3 reads TGTGCCAGCAGGTTACTCCGGGACAGCCGTAATCAGCCCCAGCATTTT.